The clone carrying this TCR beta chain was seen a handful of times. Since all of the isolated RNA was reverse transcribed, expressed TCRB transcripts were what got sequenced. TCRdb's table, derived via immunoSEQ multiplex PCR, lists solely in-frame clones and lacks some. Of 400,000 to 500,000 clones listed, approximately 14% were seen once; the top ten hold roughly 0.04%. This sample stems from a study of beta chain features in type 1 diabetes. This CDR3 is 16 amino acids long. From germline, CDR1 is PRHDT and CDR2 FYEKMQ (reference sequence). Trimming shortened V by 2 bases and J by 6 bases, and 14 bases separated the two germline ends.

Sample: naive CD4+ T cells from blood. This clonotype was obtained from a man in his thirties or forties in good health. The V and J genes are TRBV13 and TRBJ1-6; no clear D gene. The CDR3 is CASSLLTAAVNSPLHF. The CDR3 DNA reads TGTGCCAGCAGCTTATTAACAGCAGCCGTTAATTCACCCCTCCACTTT.